This T cell receptor (beta chain) is drawn from a study of cytomegalovirus exposure and HLA in healthy donors. Some clones are missing from TCRdb's copy, which holds only in-frame ones; the method was immunoSEQ multiplex PCR. The sample shows 160,000 or so clones, 70% to 90% of them seen only once. The length of the CDR3 is 15 residues. The germline CDR1 and CDR2 sequences are LNHNV and YYDKDF (reference sequence). Trimming took off 4 bases at V and 0 bases at J, with 11 bases between the two ends. The sample comprised PBMCs. The TCR originated in a man aged 25-40 years in good health and CMV-seropositive. The chain is built from TRBV15 and TRBJ2-3, with D unresolved. The CDR3 loop reads CATSMIRTSTDTQYF. The CDR3 DNA follows: TGTGCCACCAGCATGATAAGAACTAGCACAGATACGCAGTATTTT.